Listed below are T cell receptor beta chains from one sample, sequenced in a study of metastatic and nonmetastatic thyroid tumors. TCRdb used MiXCR to call clones anew from the PCR reads. This table holds 30,000 to 40,000 clones, about 25% found once. The sequenced sample was blood. The receptors come from a female donor with papillary thyroid cancer or a benign thyroid nodule (not recorded which). Some clones in this sample may be carry-over from other donors' samples. Both conserved end residues are part of each CDR3. D genes are given only for firm matches. Clone size is not always given. Where it is, it says once, few, many or a class for expanded clones.

D: .; size: many; length: 14; J: TRBJ1-1; V: TRBV5-6; DNA: TGTGCCAGCAGCTTGGGTCAGATGAACACTGAAGCTTTCTTT; CDR3: CASSLGQMNTEAFF
D: TRBD1; size: .; length: 16; J: TRBJ1-5; V: TRBV24-1; DNA: TGTGCCACCAGTGACGCACAGGGGGATAGCAATCAGCCCCAGCATTTT; CDR3: CATSDAQGDSNQPQHF
D: TRBD2; size: .; length: 13; J: TRBJ2-3; V: TRBV6-1; DNA: TGTGCCAGCAGTGTGGGGGGGGAGGGTACGCAGTATTTT; CDR3: CASSVGGEGTQYF
D: TRBD1; size: many; length: 16; J: TRBJ2-5; V: TRBV7-2; DNA: TGTGCCAGCAGCTTAGAGAGGGGGACAGGGATAGAGACCCAGTACTTC; CDR3: CASSLERGTGIETQYF
D: .; size: many; length: 12; J: TRBJ2-1; V: TRBV14; DNA: TGTGCCAGCAGCCAGGGCGGAGCGACGCAGTTCTTC; CDR3: CASSQGGATQFF
D: .; size: few; length: 10; J: TRBJ1-1; V: TRBV6-1; DNA: TGTTCGGCGGGTCGTACTGAAGCTTTCTTT; CDR3: CSAGRTEAFF
D: TRBD1; size: .; length: 14; J: TRBJ1-2; V: TRBV5-1; DNA: TGCGCCAGCAGAACCGGGACAGGGATCTATGGCTACACCTTC; CDR3: CASRTGTGIYGYTF
D: .; size: few; length: 14; J: TRBJ1-1; V: TRBV6-1; DNA: TGTGCCAGCAGTGAATTTGGATGGGGCACTGAAGCTTTCTTT; CDR3: CASSEFGWGTEAFF
D: .; size: .; length: 15; J: TRBJ1-5; V: TRBV5-1; DNA: TGCGCCAGCAGCTCGGGAGACGTAGGGAATCAGCCCCAGCATTTT; CDR3: CASSSGDVGNQPQHF
D: .; size: many; length: 13; J: TRBJ1-1; V: TRBV12-5; DNA: TGTGCTAGTGGTTTGGGCCGGAACACTGAAGCTTTCTTT; CDR3: CASGLGRNTEAFF
D: .; size: few; length: 13; J: TRBJ2-7; V: TRBV10-3; DNA: TGTGCCGCCTCCCTAGGGACCGTCGACGGGCAGTACTTC; CDR3: CAASLGTVDGQYF
D: .; size: .; length: 13; J: TRBJ2-7; V: TRBV30; DNA: TGTGCCTGGACCTACAGGGGACTGGGGGAGCAGTACTTT; CDR3: CAWTYRGLGEQYF
D: .; size: many; length: 15; J: TRBJ2-1; V: TRBV4-3; DNA: TGCGCCAGCAGCCAAGAACTACCTAAACTCAATGAGCAGTTCTTC; CDR3: CASSQELPKLNEQFF
D: .; size: few; length: 14; J: TRBJ2-1; V: TRBV7-9; DNA: TGTGCCAGCAGGACTGGGACTTACTTGAGTGAGCAGTTCTTC; CDR3: CASRTGTYLSEQFF
D: .; size: few; length: 14; J: TRBJ2-7; V: TRBV28; DNA: TGTGCCAGCATCGTGGGGGATAGGTCCTACGAGCAGTACTTC; CDR3: CASIVGDRSYEQYF
D: .; size: many; length: 14; J: TRBJ2-3; V: TRBV5-1; DNA: TGCGCCAGCAGCTTGGACAGGGACGAGAATACGCAGTATTTT; CDR3: CASSLDRDENTQYF
D: .; size: few; length: 15; J: TRBJ2-1; V: TRBV12-3/TRBV12-4; DNA: TGTGCCAGCAGTTTTCATGGGTACTCCTACAATGAGCAGTTCTTC; CDR3: CASSFHGYSYNEQFF
D: .; size: few; length: 12; J: TRBJ1-1; V: TRBV2; DNA: TGTGCCAGCAGTTCAATGAACACTGAAGCTTTCTTT; CDR3: CASSSMNTEAFF
D: .; size: .; length: 15; J: TRBJ2-3; V: TRBV3-1; DNA: TGTGCCAGCAGCCAAGGCCCACCCCTAACGAATACGCAATATTTT; CDR3: CASSQGPPLTNTQYF
D: .; size: few; length: 14; J: TRBJ2-3; V: TRBV6-4; DNA: TGTGCCAGCAGTGGAAGCGGGAGCACAGATACGCAGTATTTT; CDR3: CASSGSGSTDTQYF
D: .; size: .; length: 12; J: TRBJ1-4; V: TRBV30; DNA: TGTGCCTGGAGTGTAGAACAGGGACGGCTGTTTTTT; CDR3: CAWSVEQGRLFF
D: .; size: many; length: 15; J: TRBJ1-5; V: TRBV30; DNA: TGTGCCTGGAGCTCTTCCGCCGGAGACAATCAGCCCCAGCATTTT; CDR3: CAWSSSAGDNQPQHF
D: .; size: .; length: 13; J: TRBJ2-7; V: TRBV6-1; DNA: TGTGCCAGCTCGGTTTGGGAATCCTACGAGCAATACTTC; CDR3: CASSVWESYEQYF
D: TRBD1; size: many; length: 13; J: TRBJ1-2; V: TRBV18; DNA: TGTGCCAGCTCACCAGGGGACAGGGTTGGCTACACCTTC; CDR3: CASSPGDRVGYTF
D: TRBD1; size: few; length: 13; J: TRBJ2-7; V: TRBV7-2; DNA: TGTGCCAGCAGCCGGGACAGACCCTACGAGCAGTACTTC; CDR3: CASSRDRPYEQYF
D: .; size: many; length: 18; J: TRBJ2-1; V: TRBV7-2; DNA: TGTGCCAGCAGCCCTGACCCACTTCTAGGACACCGGTACGGTGAGCAGTTCTTC; CDR3: CASSPDPLLGHRYGEQFF
D: .; size: .; length: 13; J: TRBJ1-2; V: TRBV6-2/TRBV6-3; DNA: TGTGCCAGCAGTCCGCCCCGGGACGCCGGCTACACATTC; CDR3: CASSPPRDAGYTF
D: .; size: many; length: 13; J: TRBJ2-7; V: TRBV2; DNA: TGTGCTAGCTTGGGGGCTGGCTTGGACGAGCAGTACTTC; CDR3: CASLGAGLDEQYF
D: .; size: many; length: 12; J: TRBJ1-1; V: TRBV20-1; DNA: TGCAGTGCTAGAGTCCCACGCTTAAAGGCTTTCTTT; CDR3: CSARVPRLKAFF
D: .; size: .; length: 15; J: TRBJ2-7; V: TRBV2; DNA: TGTGCCAGCAGTGTTCGAGGCAGGGGTAGCCACGAGCAGTACTTC; CDR3: CASSVRGRGSHEQYF
D: TRBD1; size: many; length: 16; J: TRBJ2-3; V: TRBV6-2/TRBV6-3; DNA: TGTGCCAGCACCTCGGGACAGGGTTTAGGTACAGATACGCAGTATTTT; CDR3: CASTSGQGLGTDTQYF
D: .; size: medium-sized; length: 13; J: TRBJ2-1; V: TRBV6-2/TRBV6-3; DNA: TGTGCCAGCAGTTACTCGTCCGGGAATGAGCAGTTCTTC; CDR3: CASSYSSGNEQFF
D: .; size: .; length: 13; J: TRBJ1-2; V: TRBV28; DNA: TGTGCCAGCAGTTTAATGACAGACTATGGCTACACCTTC; CDR3: CASSLMTDYGYTF
D: TRBD2; size: .; length: 13; J: TRBJ2-7; V: TRBV10-2; DNA: TGCGCCAGCCGCGGGAGTATTTATTACGAGCAGTACTTC; CDR3: CASRGSIYYEQYF
D: TRBD1; size: many; length: 14; J: TRBJ1-1; V: TRBV20-1; DNA: TGCAGTGCTAGTCACAGGGGTCGAAACACTGAAGCTTTCTTT; CDR3: CSASHRGRNTEAFF
D: .; size: few; length: 15; J: TRBJ2-5; V: TRBV27; DNA: TGTGCCAGCAGTTCCCATGGAGGGACACAAGAGACCCAGTACTTC; CDR3: CASSSHGGTQETQYF
D: TRBD1; size: many; length: 14; J: TRBJ1-1; V: TRBV25-1; DNA: TGTGCCGGCAGTAGTCAGGGGGCAGGGACTGAAGCTTTCTTT; CDR3: CAGSSQGAGTEAFF
D: .; size: many; length: 12; J: TRBJ1-2; V: TRBV28; DNA: TGTGCCAGCAGTCCCCGGGACTATGGCTACACCTTC; CDR3: CASSPRDYGYTF
D: .; size: many; length: 15; J: TRBJ2-5; V: TRBV24-1; DNA: TGTGCCACCAGTGACCCAGAGGGAGCACAAGAGACCCAGTACTTC; CDR3: CATSDPEGAQETQYF
D: .; size: many; length: 11; J: TRBJ2-7; V: TRBV29-1; DNA: TGCAGCGTTGAGGGCGAACGCGAGCAGTACTTC; CDR3: CSVEGEREQYF
D: .; size: .; length: 12; J: TRBJ1-1; V: TRBV6-1; DNA: TGTGCCAGCGGTACAGGGAACACTGAAGCTTTCTTT; CDR3: CASGTGNTEAFF
D: .; size: once; length: 13; J: TRBJ2-7; V: TRBV20-1; DNA: TGCAGTGCCCTCAAGATGACGGCCTACGAGCAGTACTTC; CDR3: CSALKMTAYEQYF
D: .; size: few; length: 12; J: TRBJ1-1; V: TRBV9; DNA: TGTGCCAGCGGGGGACTGAACACTGAAGCTTTCTTT; CDR3: CASGGLNTEAFF
D: .; size: .; length: 15; J: TRBJ1-5; V: TRBV7-2; DNA: TGTGCCAGCAGCCTACCAGGCAGGGCCAATCAGCCCCAGCATTTT; CDR3: CASSLPGRANQPQHF
D: .; size: many; length: 13; J: TRBJ2-1; V: TRBV11-2; DNA: TGTGCCAGCAGCTTAGAATTATCCAATGAGCAGTTCTTC; CDR3: CASSLELSNEQFF
D: TRBD1; size: .; length: 16; J: TRBJ1-2; V: TRBV4-1; DNA: TGCGCCAGCAGCCGCTACAGGGGGCAGGCTAACTATGGCTACACCTTC; CDR3: CASSRYRGQANYGYTF
D: TRBD1; size: many; length: 15; J: TRBJ1-5; V: TRBV30; DNA: TGTGCCTGGAGTGTACCCCCCGGGACAGGTCAGCCCCAGCATTTT; CDR3: CAWSVPPGTGQPQHF
D: .; size: medium-sized; length: 15; J: TRBJ1-2; V: TRBV6-2/TRBV6-3; DNA: TGTGCCAGCAGTTTACCTGGCACTTCGAACTATGGCTACACCTTC; CDR3: CASSLPGTSNYGYTF
D: TRBD1; size: .; length: 15; J: TRBJ1-2; V: TRBV3-1; DNA: TGTGCCAGCAGTTCCTCAGGGGGTAGGAACTATGGCTACACCTTC; CDR3: CASSSSGGRNYGYTF
D: .; size: few; length: 14; J: TRBJ2-7; V: TRBV30; DNA: TGTGCCTTCTCCGCGAGGGCGGGGCCTTACGAGCAGTACTTC; CDR3: CAFSARAGPYEQYF
D: .; size: .; length: 14; J: TRBJ1-5; V: TRBV6-2/TRBV6-3; DNA: TGTGCCAGCAGTTACTCGACAATCAATCAACCCCAGCATTTT; CDR3: CASSYSTINQPQHF
D: .; size: few; length: 15; J: TRBJ2-3; V: TRBV6-1; DNA: TGTGCCAGCAGTGAGGTAGCTGGAGGGCCATATACGCAGTATTTT; CDR3: CASSEVAGGPYTQYF
D: .; size: many; length: 13; J: TRBJ1-4; V: TRBV7-6; DNA: TGTGCCAGCAGCTTAACACTCGGGGAAAAACTGTTTTTT; CDR3: CASSLTLGEKLFF